Shown below are 27 T cell receptor beta chains from a single sample sequenced in a study of a mutant IDH1 vaccine in newly diagnosed glioma. Sequencing used immunoSEQ multiplex PCR; TCRdb keeps in-frame clones, though not all of them. The sample has under 150,000 clones, under 90% seen once. These receptors lack a known antigen. Time point here: week 11, during vaccination. Mutant IDH1 20-mer peptide, at 300 ug, made up each vaccine dose, with topical imiquimod. Sample: PBMCs, taken from a glioma patient whose treatment included an IDH1 peptide vaccine. Every receptor here comes from a woman between 45 and 65 years old with glioma.

The sample holds a few counts of this clone. The rearrangement joins TRBV28 to TRBJ2-7; D perhaps matches TRBD1 (5 bases). Germline loops: CDR1 MDHEN, CDR2 SYDVKM. CDR3 length: 14 amino acids. V was trimmed by 1 base and J by 5 bases, leaving 12 bases between them. CDR3 in DNA: TGTGCCAGCAGTTTATCAGGGAATTTGGACGAGCAGTACTTC. It specifies CASSLSGNLDEQYF.

The CDR3: CASSLGLAGGPDEQFF. The CDR3 nucleotides read TGCGCCAGCAGCTTGGGGCTAGCGGGAGGGCCTGATGAGCAGTTCTTC. This chain links TRBV5-1 with TRBJ2-1, with TRBD2 matching over 12 bases. V lost 0 bases and J lost 8; bases outside the gene matches: 6. This CDR3 comprises 16 residues. CDR1 and CDR2 (germline): SGHRS, YFSETQ.

This clone has only one observation. V usage is TRBV4-1 and J usage is TRBJ2-7; 10 bases match TRBD2. The CDR3 loop spans 17 amino acids. The V segment lost 0 bases and the J segment 2 bases; nucleotides outside the gene matches: 7. Germline CDR1 reads MGHRA; CDR2 reads YSYEKL. CDR3 in amino acids: CASSQDWGLARTYEQYF. DNA of the CDR3: TGCGCCAGCAGCCAAGATTGGGGACTAGCGAGGACCTACGAGCAGTACTTC.

This clone came up once. The chain couples TRBV7-9 to TRBJ1-1; 7 bases fit TRBD1. J was trimmed by 1 base and V by 1 base; bases with no gene match: 3. Germline V CDR1 and CDR2: SEHNR, FQNEAQ (reference sequence). The CDR3 spans 15 residues. CDR3 sequence: CASSLGDSKNTEAFF. The DNA of the CDR3 is TGTGCCAGCAGCTTAGGGGACAGCAAGAACACTGAAGCTTTCTTT. Full variable domain (outside the CDR3, taken from reference TRBV7-9 and TRBJ1-1): DTGVSQNPRHKITKRGQNVTFRCDPISEHNRLYWYRQTLGQGPEFLTYFQNEAQLEKSRLLSDRFSAERPKGSFSTLEIQRTEQGDSAMYLCASSLGDSKNTEAFFGQGTRLTVV.

The chain combines TRBV29-1 with TRBJ2-1; maybe TRBD2 (6 bases). CDR3 length: 17 amino acids. Trimming shortened V by 7 bases and J by 2 bases, and 24 bases separated the two germline ends. The germline gives CDR1 SQVTM, CDR2 ANQGSEA. The CDR3 region is CSASGTSQTLAYNEQFF. The CDR3 DNA reads TGCAGCGCCTCCGGGACTTCACAGACGCTGGCCTACAATGAGCAGTTCTTC.

In this sample, this clone turned up once. The chain is built from TRBV10-3 and TRBJ1-1, with D maybe TRBD1 (5 bases). This CDR3 has 16 amino acids. Germline CDR1 reads ENHRY; CDR2 reads SYGVKD. The V end was cut by 3 bases, the J end by 1 base, with 15 bases between. CDR3 DNA sequence: TGTGCCATCAGTGACCCTAGGGGAGGGAAGAACACTGAAGCTTTCTTT. Its protein is CAISDPRGGKNTEAFF.

In this sample, this clone turned up a few times. In nucleotides, the CDR3 is TGTGCCAGCAGTGAGGAGGGGGTAGGTCAGCCCCAGCATTTT. It specifies CASSEEGVGQPQHF. V gene TRBV2 combines with J gene TRBJ1-5; D might be TRBD1 (6 bases). The CDR3 is 14 residues long. The V end was cut by 3 bases, the J end by 6 bases, with 12 bases between. Per germline, CDR1 SNHLY and CDR2 FYNNEI.

V and J are TRBV13 and TRBJ2-1; 8 nucleotides line up with TRBD2. This CDR3 comprises 16 residues. Trimming cost V 6 bases and J 0 bases; bases outside gene matches: 7. Germline-derived CDR1 and CDR2 are PRHDT and FYEKMQ (reference sequence). CDR3 sequence reads: CASSPTSGSSYNEQFF. CDR3 sequence (DNA): TGTGCCAGCAGTCCAACTAGCGGCAGCTCCTACAATGAGCAGTTCTTC.

V and J are TRBV6-6 and TRBJ2-3, with unresolved D. Germline V gene lookup returns CDR1 MNHNY and CDR2 SVGAGI (reference sequence). The CDR3 consists of 14 residues. The V and J ends lost 5 bases and 3 bases respectively, with 12 bases between them. CDR3 protein: CASSKPGQTDTQYF. The CDR3 nucleotides are TGTGCCAGCAGTAAACCGGGCCAGACAGATACGCAGTATTTT.

A remark on this clone: No DNA is shown, since the ends of the CDR3 on it are uncertain; the CDR3 is the one TCRdb lists. CDR3 amino acids: CASSILGPEQYF. This chain links TRBV28 with TRBJ2-7. Germline V gene data show CDR1 as MDHEN and CDR2 as SYDVKM. The CDR3 region is 12 residues in length, termini included.

The chain has TRBV11-2 and TRBJ2-2; D remains ambiguous. The germline gives CDR1 SGHAT, CDR2 FQNNGV. The CDR3 length is 14 residues. Trimming cost V 5 bases and J 4 bases, with 11 bases left between them. CDR3: CASSLQSSTGELFF. CDR3 nucleotides: TGTGCCAGCAGCCTTCAATCGAGCACCGGGGAGCTGTTTTTT.

This chain joins TRBV2 and TRBJ1-5; 9 bases fit TRBD1. CDR3 size: 15 residues. Germline V gene sequence: CDR1 SNHLY, CDR2 FYNNEI. V was clipped by 6 bases and J by 2 bases; unmatched bases: 5. DNA of the CDR3: TGTGCCAGCAGAGCGGGACAGGGACGCAATCAGCCCCAGCATTTT. It translates to CASRAGQGRNQPQHF.

This clone was recorded only once. The CDR3 DNA reads TGTGCCTTACAGGGAGGAGGCTACACCTTC. Amino acid sequence: CALQGGGYTF. The chain recombines TRBV30 with TRBJ1-2, with D possibly TRBD1 on 6 matching bases. CDR3 size: 10 residues. Germline lookup yields CDR1 GTSNPN and CDR2 SVGIG (reference sequence). V was pared by 7 bases and J by 8 bases, with 11 bases between.

This chain uses TRBV28 with TRBJ2-7; D is unclear. The germline V gene has CDR1 MDHEN and CDR2 SYDVKM. The CDR3 extends over 12 amino acids. Trimming cost V 8 bases and J 1 base, with 9 bases left between them. The CDR3 is CASSLRSYEQYF. The CDR3, as DNA: TGTGCCAGCTCCCTCAGGTCCTACGAGCAGTACTTC.

The table lists this clone with a count of one. The chain carries TRBV5-1 and TRBJ2-2; 11 bases line up with TRBD2. This CDR3 is 15 amino acids long. Looked up from germline, CDR1 is SGHRS and CDR2 is YFSETQ. V shed 4 bases, J shed 3 bases, and the junction held 2 bases outside the gene matches. The CDR3 loop reads CASSIAGGDTGELFF. The CDR3 DNA follows: TGCGCCAGCAGCATAGCGGGAGGGGACACCGGGGAGCTGTTTTTT.

The rearrangement links TRBV13 to TRBJ2-3; D not certain. There are 15 residues in the CDR3. The germline CDR1 and CDR2 sequences are PRHDT and FYEKMQ (reference sequence). V was clipped by 6 bases and J by 0 bases, with 13 bases between them. CDR3: CASRKGMRSTDTQYF. CDR3 coding DNA: TGTGCCAGCAGAAAGGGTATGAGGAGCACAGATACGCAGTATTTT.

This clone has just one count. This chain connects TRBV6-5 to TRBJ1-4; D unresolved. Deletions cut 6 bases from V and 3 bases from J, with 14 bases between. This CDR3 is built from 15 residues. The germline CDR1 and CDR2 sequences are MNHEY and SVGAGI. The CDR3 DNA sequence: TGTGCCAGCAGCCCCCAAAGGGAGGCTAATGAAAAACTGTTTTTT. Encoded protein: CASSPQREANEKLFF.

This chain uses TRBV27 with TRBJ2-3, with D possibly being TRBD2 (5 bases). V lost 6 bases and J lost 1, with 14 bases in between. This CDR3 contains 15 residues. Germline CDR1 and CDR2: MNHEY and SMNVEV (reference sequence). The CDR3: CASRSWGAGTDTQYF. The CDR3 coding sequence is TGTGCCAGCAGATCTTGGGGAGCTGGCACAGATACGCAGTATTTT.

Only a few counts were recorded for this clone. This chain uses TRBV10-3 with TRBJ1-1; D is unresolved. Trimming shortened V by 10 bases and J by 1 base, and 25 bases separated the two germline ends. The germline CDR1 and CDR2 sequences are ENHRY and SYGVKD. This CDR3 has 17 residues. The CDR3 here is CARVGWEVLEANTEAFF. The CDR3 DNA is TGTGCCAGGGTGGGTTGGGAAGTTTTAGAGGCGAACACTGAAGCTTTCTTT.

The rearrangement links TRBV5-4 to TRBJ2-1; TRBD2 aligns across 10 bases. Germline trimming cut 3 bases from V and 2 bases from J; bases unmatched to any gene: 5. Germline CDR1 is SGHNT and CDR2 is YYREEE (reference sequence). The length of the CDR3 is 16 residues. The CDR3 loop reads CASSSSSGSTYNEQFF. CDR3 in DNA: TGTGCCAGCAGCTCATCTAGCGGGAGCACCTACAATGAGCAGTTCTTC.

The chain links TRBV30 to TRBJ2-3, with 9 positions matching TRBD2. The J segment lost 6 bases and the V segment lost 1 base, leaving 5 bases of the junction unmatched. Germline loops: CDR1 GTSNPN, CDR2 SVGIG (reference sequence). The CDR3 is made up of 14 amino acids. This CDR3 reads CAWSGGRARDTQYF. CDR3 in DNA: TGTGCCTGGAGTGGCGGGAGGGCCCGGGATACGCAGTATTTT. The full variable domain, completed using reference TRBV30 and TRBJ2-3, is SQTIHQWPATLVQPVGSPLSLECTVEGTSNPNLYWYRQAAGRGLQLLFYSVGIGQISSEVPQNLSASRPQDRQFILSSKKLLLSDSGFYLCAWSGGRARDTQYFGPGTRLTVL.

This chain connects TRBV11-2 to TRBJ2-7; 10 bases line up with TRBD2. V lost 2 bases and J lost 0; bases outside the gene matches: 7. The CDR3 has 17 amino acids. Germline CDR1 and CDR2: SGHAT and FQNNGV. CDR3 nucleotide sequence: TGTGCCAGCAGCTTACAAGGTGGACTAGCGGCCTCCTACGAGCAGTACTTC. This gives the protein CASSLQGGLAASYEQYF.

V gene TRBV12-5 combines with J gene TRBJ2-2; no clear D gene. CDR1 is LGHNT, CDR2 FRNRAP, per germline. The CDR3 runs 15 residues. The V end was cut by 10 bases, the J end by 2 bases, with 17 bases between. The CDR3 DNA reads TGTGCTACTCTTCCACCCCAGACTAACACCGGGGAGCTGTTTTTT. Protein product: CATLPPQTNTGELFF.

This clone was recorded only once. This sequence joins TRBV19 and TRBJ2-2; a weak D match, TRBD2 (5 bases). Germline assignment: CDR1 LNHDA and CDR2 SQIVND (reference sequence). V was clipped by 1 base and J by 3 bases, with 12 bases between them. The CDR3 is 16 residues long. CDR3 sequence (DNA): TGTGCCAGTAGTATAGTACCCACGGAGGACACCGGGGAGCTGTTTTTT. This sequence encodes CASSIVPTEDTGELFF.

CDR3 in amino acids: CASSSPGNYGYTF. In nucleotides, the CDR3 is TGTGCCAGCAGTTCCCCAGGGAACTATGGCTACACCTTC. The chain carries TRBV6-1 and TRBJ1-2, with D tentatively TRBD1 (5 bases). The CDR3 consists of 13 residues. With 5 bases removed from V and 2 bases from J, the gap between germline ends came to 9 bases. Germline CDR1 and CDR2: MNHNS and SASEGT.

The chain links TRBV28 to TRBJ2-1; D possibly corresponds to TRBD1 (6 bases). The CDR3 totals 15 residues. Trimming stripped 7 bases from V and 1 base from J, with 14 bases between. Germline CDR1 is MDHEN and CDR2 is SYDVKM. CDR3 DNA sequence: TGTGCCAGCACCCCGATGACAGGATCCTACAATGAGCAGTTCTTC. This translates into CASTPMTGSYNEQFF.

V gene TRBV4-1 combines with J gene TRBJ1-2; D remains ambiguous. Trimming removed 0 bases from V and 4 bases from J, with 12 bases in between. Germline loops: CDR1 MGHRA, CDR2 YSYEKL. The CDR3 consists of 15 residues. CDR3 loop: CASSQDPGKPYGYTF. CDR3 in DNA: TGCGCCAGCAGCCAAGACCCGGGGAAACCCTATGGCTACACCTTC.